The table lists the clone carrying this T cell receptor beta chain with a count of one. Its antigen is unknown. The sample comes from a study of cytomegalovirus exposure and HLA in healthy donors. Broader study findings: Most TCR sequences proved rare, with some public TCRs found in many donors. The study put around 180 TCR beta chains on its list as cytomegalovirus-associated.

13 Jbeta primers and 60 Vbeta primers were used for the PCR. Sequencing was performed with immunoSEQ multiplex PCR; in TCRdb, only in-frame clones are kept and a portion is missing. The sample yields some 150,000 clones, 80% to 90% seen once. The V end was cut by 6 bases, the J end by 1 base, with 16 bases between. The CDR3 contains 15 residues. Per the germline V gene, CDR1 is MNHNY and CDR2 is SVGAGI (reference sequence). The rearrangement links TRBV6-6 to TRBJ2-7, with D perhaps matching TRBD1 (5 bases). Sequencing was done on a sample of PBMCs. The source is a man aged 45-60 years in good health and CMV-seropositive. Written as DNA, the CDR3 is TGTGCCAGCAGGGGTCGGCCAGGGCATTCCTACGAGCAGTACTTC. The encoded protein is CASRGRPGHSYEQYF.